The 5 T cell receptor beta chains below come from one sample, sequenced in a study of T-cell memory formation after mild COVID-19. One entry per CDR3 protein results from TCRdb running MiXCR on the 5' RACE reads. Counted here are over 350,000 distinct CDR3 sequences, 15% to 20% occurring once; the ten biggest clones make up under 25%. The specimen was PBMCs or a T cell subset sorted from them (not recorded which). These receptors all come from a man aged 18-30 years who had mild COVID-19 (a few samples of this study predate the infection). Cell type and time point are not known.

This sequence joins TRBV3-1 and TRBJ1-1; unclear D gene. This CDR3 comprises 15 residues. The ends were cut back, 1 base at V and 4 bases at J, with 13 bases in the middle. The germline V gene encodes CDR1 LGHDT and CDR2 YNNKEL (reference sequence). The CDR3 here is CASSQASGGLTEAFF. CDR3 nucleotide sequence: TGTGCCAGCAGCCAAGCGTCGGGTGGGCTCACTGAAGCTTTCTTT. Complete variable domain (other parts from reference TRBV3-1 and TRBJ1-1): DTAVSQTPKYLVTQMGNDKSIKCEQNLGHDTMYWYKQDSKKFLKIMFSYNNKELIINETVPNRFSPKSPDKAHLNLHINSLELGDSAVYFCASSQASGGLTEAFFGQGTRLTVV.

This clonotype was seen more than once but under ten times. V and J are TRBV7-3 and TRBJ2-3; D remains ambiguous. The CDR3 has 13 amino acids. The ends were cut back, 1 base at V and 4 bases at J, with 6 bases in the middle. CDR1 and CDR2 from the germline V gene are SGHTA and FQGTGA. The CDR3 bases are TGTGCCAGCAGCTTAATGGTGGCAGATACGCAGTATTTT. Its translation: CASSLMVADTQYF.

The chain joins TRBV4-2 to TRBJ1-5; no clear D. Germline CDR1 is LGHNA and CDR2 is YNFKEQ. The CDR3 is made up of 14 amino acids. The germline V and J ends were trimmed by 0 bases and 3 bases, with 6 bases remaining between them. DNA for the CDR3: TGTGCCAGCAGCCAAGATGCAGCCAATCAGCCCCAGCATTTT. Encoded protein: CASSQDAANQPQHF.

In its sample, this clonotype was seen a few times. The V gene is TRBV5-1, the J gene TRBJ2-3; TRBD1 aligns across 7 bases. V was pared by 7 bases and J by 7 bases, with 15 bases of the junction left unmatched. CDR3 length equals 15 residues. The V gene's germline CDR1 is SGHRS and CDR2 YFSETQ. The CDR3 reads CASFFTTGQGNTQYF. CDR3 nucleotides: TGCGCCAGCTTCTTTACGACAGGGCAAGGGAATACGCAGTATTTT.

In this sample, this clonotype turned up many times. The chain uses TRBV5-1 and TRBJ2-5; D is possibly TRBD1 or TRBD2 (5 bases each). CDR3 length equals 14 residues. Trimming removed 0 bases from V and 1 base from J, with 7 bases in between. CDR1 and CDR2 (germline): SGHRS, YFSETQ. This chain's CDR3 is CASSLVGTQETQYF. In DNA form, the CDR3 reads TGCGCCAGCAGCTTGGTGGGGACCCAAGAGACCCAGTACTTC. Looking up the rest from reference TRBV5-1 and TRBJ2-5 gives the full variable domain: KAGVTQTPRYLIKTRGQQVTLSCSPISGHRSVSWYQQTPGQGLQFLFEYFSETQRNKGNFPGRFSGRQFSNSRSEMNVSTLELGDSALYLCASSLVGTQETQYFGPGTRLLVL.